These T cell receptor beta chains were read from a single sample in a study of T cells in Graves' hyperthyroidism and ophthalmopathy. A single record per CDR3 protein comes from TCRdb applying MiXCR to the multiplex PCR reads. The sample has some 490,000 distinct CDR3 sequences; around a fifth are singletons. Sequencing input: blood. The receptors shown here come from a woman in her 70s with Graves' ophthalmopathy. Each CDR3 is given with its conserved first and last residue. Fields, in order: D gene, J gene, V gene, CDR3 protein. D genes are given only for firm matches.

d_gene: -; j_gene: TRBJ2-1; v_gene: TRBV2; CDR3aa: CASNLNNEQFF
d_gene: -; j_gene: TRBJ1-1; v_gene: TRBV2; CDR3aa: CASKGSLNTEAFF
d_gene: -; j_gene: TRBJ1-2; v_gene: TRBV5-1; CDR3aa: CASSLEAGRLENTF
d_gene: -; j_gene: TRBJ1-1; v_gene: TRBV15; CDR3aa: CATSGLLVGTEAFF
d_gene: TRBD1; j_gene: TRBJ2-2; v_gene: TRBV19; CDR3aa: CASSTAGGLNTGELFF
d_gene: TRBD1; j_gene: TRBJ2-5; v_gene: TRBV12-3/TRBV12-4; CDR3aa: CASSEPTGRETQYF
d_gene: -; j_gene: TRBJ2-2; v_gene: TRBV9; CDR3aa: CASSPLATGTGELFF
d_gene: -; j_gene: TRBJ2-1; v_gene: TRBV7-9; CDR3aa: CASSLSFGPTDEQFF
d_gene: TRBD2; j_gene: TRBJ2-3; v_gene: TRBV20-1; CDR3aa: CSARSHGTSGPNTQYF
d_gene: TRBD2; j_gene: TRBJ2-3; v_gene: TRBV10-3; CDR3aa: CAISWTSGTDTQYF
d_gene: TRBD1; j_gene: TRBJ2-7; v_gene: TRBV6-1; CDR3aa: CASSEARDRQYF
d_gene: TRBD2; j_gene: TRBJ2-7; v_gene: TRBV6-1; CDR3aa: CASSRGTSGVYEQYF
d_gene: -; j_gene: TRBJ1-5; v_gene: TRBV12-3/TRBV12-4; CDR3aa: CASRGQPNQPQHF
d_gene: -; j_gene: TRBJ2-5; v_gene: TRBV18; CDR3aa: CASSPLAQETQYF
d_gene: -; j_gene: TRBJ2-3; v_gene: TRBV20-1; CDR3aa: CSGVQRTDTQYF
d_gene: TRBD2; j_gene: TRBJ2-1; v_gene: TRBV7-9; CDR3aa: CASSLISSGIDEQFF
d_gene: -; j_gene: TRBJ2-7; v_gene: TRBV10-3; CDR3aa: CAISRRLPPLTYEQYF
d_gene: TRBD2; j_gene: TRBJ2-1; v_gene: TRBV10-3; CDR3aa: CAISESGLAGWDNEQFF
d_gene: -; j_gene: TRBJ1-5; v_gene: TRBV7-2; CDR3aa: CASSLGTWGNQPQHF
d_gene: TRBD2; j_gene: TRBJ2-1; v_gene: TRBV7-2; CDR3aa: CASSLGGPFNEQFF
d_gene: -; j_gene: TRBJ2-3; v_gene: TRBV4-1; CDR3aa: CASSQHGSAGTDTQYF
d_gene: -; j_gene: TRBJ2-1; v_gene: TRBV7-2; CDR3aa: CASSRTEYYNEQFF
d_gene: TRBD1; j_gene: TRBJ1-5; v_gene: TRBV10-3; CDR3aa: CAISESVGGRGQPQHF
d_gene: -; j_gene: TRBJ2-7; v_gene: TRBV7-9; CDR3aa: CATHGTVPVGPLSSYEQYF
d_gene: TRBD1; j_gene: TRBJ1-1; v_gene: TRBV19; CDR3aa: CASNLAGTGMIRTEASF
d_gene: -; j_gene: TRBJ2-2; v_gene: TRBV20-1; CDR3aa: CSLGAANTGELFF
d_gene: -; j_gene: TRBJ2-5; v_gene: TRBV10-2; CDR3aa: CASTRADLQETQYF
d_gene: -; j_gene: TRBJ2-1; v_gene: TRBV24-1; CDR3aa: CATSSKGGKNEQFF
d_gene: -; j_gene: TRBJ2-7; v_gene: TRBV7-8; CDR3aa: CASSLDGPHEQYF
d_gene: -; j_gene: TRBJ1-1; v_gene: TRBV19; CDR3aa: CASSIGPTNTEAFF
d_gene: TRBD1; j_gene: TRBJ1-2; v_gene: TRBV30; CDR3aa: CAWTRGRGYGYTF